The TCR beta chain described here comes from a study of OX40 agonist ivuxolimab in advanced cancers. Turning to the study itself: 30% to 40% of patients had received prior checkpoint inhibitor therapy. The study reported partial responses in three patients: one hepatocellular carcinoma, two cutaneous melanoma. Study-level results: Expanded clones belonging to CD8+ T cells outnumbered, on average, those of CD4+.

The study sampled blood at baseline, cycle 4 day 1, and cycle 7 day 1. Some clones are missing from TCRdb's copy, which holds only in-frame ones; the method was immunoSEQ multiplex PCR. The sample contains about 100,000 clones, 85% to 95% of which appear only once. CDR3 length equals 16 residues. Per the germline V gene, CDR1 is LNHNV and CDR2 is YYDKDF (reference sequence). V dropped 0 bases and J dropped 8; count of bases not matched to a gene: 8. About this clone itself: As yet, its antigen is unknown.

V usage is TRBV15 and J usage is TRBJ1-5; 9 positions match TRBD1. The origin of this receptor is an adult with an advanced solid tumor such as melanoma, head and neck, liver or kidney cancer. This sample comprised CD4+ or CD8+ T cells sorted from blood, obtained in a trial of the OX40 agonist ivuxolimab. The CDR3 DNA is TGTGCCACCAGCAGAGATAGAACAGGGGGCCAGAAGCCCCAGCATTTT. This translates into CATSRDRTGGQKPQHF. The variable domain in full, with the rest retrieved from reference TRBV15 and TRBJ1-5, is DAMVIQNPRYQVTQFGKPVTLSCSQTLNHNVMYWYQQKSSQAPKLLFHYYDKDFNNEADTPDNFQSRRPNTSFCFLDIRSPGLGDTAMYLCATSRDRTGGQKPQHFGDGTRLSIL.